The 21 T cell receptor beta chains presented below share a single source sample, sequenced in a study of cytomegalovirus exposure and HLA in healthy donors. With 60 Vbeta and 13 Jbeta primers, the PCR was carried out. Profiling relied on immunoSEQ multiplex PCR, and the TCRdb table lists in-frame clones only, not all of them. In the table there are approximately 260,000 clones, 80% to 95% of which are singletons. Sample: PBMCs. Receptors were obtained from a girl aged 2 to 9 in good health and CMV-seronegative.

The V call is TRBV19, the J call TRBJ2-7, with 12 positions matching TRBD2. The CDR3 is 15 residues long. Germline V gene sequence: CDR1 LNHDA, CDR2 SQIVND (reference sequence). Trimming removed 7 bases from V and 3 bases from J; junction bases left unmatched: 7. CDR3 sequence (DNA): TGTGCCAGTAACAAACTAGCGGGGGGCCTCTACGAGCAGTACTTC. Encoded protein: CASNKLAGGLYEQYF. The full variable domain, in which reference TRBV19 and TRBJ2-7 provide the parts outside the CDR3, is DGGITQSPKYLFRKEGQNVTLSCEQNLNHDAMYWYRQDPGQGLRLIYYSQIVNDFQKGDIAEGYSVSREKKESFPLTVTSAQKNPTAFYLCASNKLAGGLYEQYFGPGTRLTVT.

The chain carries TRBV9 and TRBJ1-3; D not resolved. Germline V gene lookup returns CDR1 SGDLS and CDR2 YYNGEE. The CDR3 spans 14 residues. V lost 2 bases and J 3 bases, leaving 9 bases between the germline ends. CDR3 residues: CASSVAGLGNTIYF. In DNA form, the CDR3 reads TGTGCCAGCAGCGTCGCTGGCCTTGGAAACACCATATATTTT.

The J gene is TRBJ2-6, the V gene TRBV30; D gene ambiguous. CDR3 length equals 14 residues. Trimming took 4 bases from V and 0 from J, leaving 7 bases between them. Germline CDR1 and CDR2: GTSNPN and SVGIG (reference sequence). The CDR3 DNA sequence: TGTGCCTGGACTTCAGACTCTGGGGCCAACGTCCTGACTTTC. It is translated as CAWTSDSGANVLTF.

This chain joins TRBV9 and TRBJ1-1, with 7 bases that match TRBD1. After removal of 2 bases from V and 2 bases from J, the junction contained 6 bases not matched to a gene. The germline CDR1 and CDR2 sequences are SGDLS and YYNGEE. This CDR3 contains 15 residues. The CDR3 DNA follows: TGTGCCAGCAGCGTGGAGGGGGCGGTAAACACTGAAGCTTTCTTT. Encoded protein: CASSVEGAVNTEAFF.

The genes are TRBV27 and TRBJ2-3; D ambiguous. V gave up 3 bases and J gave up 9 bases, with 13 bases separating them. This CDR3 has 13 residues. Germline CDR1 is MNHEY and CDR2 is SMNVEV (reference sequence). Written as DNA, the CDR3 is TGTGCCAGCAGTTTTTTATTAGAGAGCACGCAGTATTTT. Translation: CASSFLLESTQYF.

The chain employs TRBV27 and TRBJ2-1, with a weak D call TRBD2 (5 bases). Germline V gene lookup returns CDR1 MNHEY and CDR2 SMNVEV (reference sequence). V was pared by 8 bases and J by 0 bases, with 11 bases between. The CDR3 extends over 14 amino acids. This CDR3 reads CASQSGPSYNEQFF. CDR3 nucleotide sequence: TGTGCCAGCCAAAGCGGACCCTCCTACAATGAGCAGTTCTTC.

The sample holds a few counts of this clone. J is TRBJ2-1 and V is TRBV9; D remains ambiguous. The germline V gene encodes CDR1 SGDLS and CDR2 YYNGEE. The CDR3 runs to 13 residues. The V gene lost 0 bases and the J gene lost 4 bases, with 5 bases spanning the gap. CDR3 protein: CASSVAVYNEQFF. DNA of the CDR3: TGTGCCAGCAGCGTAGCTGTGTACAATGAGCAGTTCTTC.

The chain carries TRBV7-3 and TRBJ2-2; D might be TRBD2 (6 bases). In germline, CDR1 is SGHTA, CDR2 FQGTGA. The CDR3 covers 17 residues. V lost 5 bases, J lost 2 bases, and 18 bases lay in between. The CDR3 spells CASSRTGLEINTGELFF. The CDR3 bases are TGTGCCAGCAGCCGTACGGGACTGGAGATTAACACCGGGGAGCTGTTTTTT.

The rearrangement links TRBV30 to TRBJ2-7; possibly TRBD2 for D (6 bases). This CDR3 has 13 amino acids. Trimming removed 2 bases from V and 2 bases from J, with 10 bases in between. Germline V gene sequence: CDR1 GTSNPN, CDR2 SVGIG (reference sequence). The DNA for the CDR3 is TGTGCCTGGAGTTTGGAGGGGCCCTACGAGCAGTACTTC. It encodes CAWSLEGPYEQYF.

V gene TRBV5-6 combines with J gene TRBJ1-2, with 9 bases that match TRBD1. The germline gives CDR1 SGHDT, CDR2 YYEEEE. This CDR3 has 15 residues. With V trimmed by 4 bases and J by 4 bases, 8 bases remained unmatched. In DNA form, the CDR3 reads TGTGCCAGCAGCCTACGGACAGGGGCGAGCTATGGCTACACCTTC. Protein product: CASSLRTGASYGYTF. The full variable domain, in which reference TRBV5-6 and TRBJ1-2 provide the parts outside the CDR3, is DAGVTQSPTHLIKTRGQQVTLRCSPKSGHDTVSWYQQALGQGPQFIFQYYEEEERQRGNFPDRFSGHQFPNYSSELNVNALLLGDSALYLCASSLRTGASYGYTFGSGTRLTVV.

V gene TRBV5-1 combines with J gene TRBJ2-7; D perhaps matches TRBD1 (6 bases). There are 15 residues in the CDR3. Germline V lookup: CDR1 SGHRS, CDR2 YFSETQ. V was clipped by 4 bases and J by 1 base, with 15 bases between them. The DNA for the CDR3 is TGCGCCAGCAGCCCGGAGGCAGGGGTATCCTACGAGCAGTACTTC. Amino acid sequence: CASSPEAGVSYEQYF.

This clone was observed once. This chain connects TRBV10-1 to TRBJ2-7, with 7 bases matching TRBD1. Unmatched junction bases numbered 5, after V lost 3 bases and J lost 3 bases. This CDR3 spans 14 amino acids. CDR1 and CDR2 from the germline V gene are WNHNN and SYGVQD (reference sequence). The CDR3 loop is CASSERGRIYEQYF. CDR3 in DNA: TGCGCCAGCAGTGAAAGGGGGCGCATCTACGAGCAGTACTTC.

The chain recombines TRBV2 with TRBJ2-5; tentative D call: TRBD1 (7 bases). CDR1 is SNHLY, CDR2 FYNNEI, per germline. Between the trimmed V and J ends, which lost 3 bases and 1 base, there was a span of 15 bases. The CDR3 length is 16 residues. The CDR3 loop reads CASSDNRRGVQETQYF. DNA of the CDR3: TGTGCCAGCAGTGACAACCGCAGGGGGGTCCAAGAGACCCAGTACTTC.

The chain joins TRBV28 to TRBJ1-1; D unclear. Germline-derived CDR1 and CDR2 are MDHEN and SYDVKM. V was shortened by 10 bases and J by 3 bases, with 15 bases between the two germline ends. There are 13 residues in the CDR3. For the CDR3, the DNA is TGTGCCACCCAGGCGCCTTCTTACACTGAAGCTTTCTTT. Its translation is CATQAPSYTEAFF.

The rearrangement uses TRBV11-2 and TRBJ1-2; D perhaps matches TRBD1 (6 bases). This CDR3 is 16 amino acids long. Germline V gene lookup returns CDR1 SGHAT and CDR2 FQNNGV. Deletions cut 0 bases from V and 7 bases from J, with 18 bases between. The CDR3 nucleotides read TGTGCCAGCAGCTTAGAAGGCAGGGGAGTAGGAGGTGGCTACACCTTC. It codes for CASSLEGRGVGGGYTF.

The V gene is TRBV23-1, the J gene TRBJ2-7, with D maybe TRBD1 (6 bases). TRBV23-1 is reported as an ORF; its role is uncertain. The CDR3 has 12 amino acids. The germline V and J ends were trimmed by 7 bases and 1 base, with 8 bases remaining between them. The CDR3 loop reads CASKDRSYEQYF. The DNA of the CDR3 is TGCGCCAGCAAAGACAGGTCCTACGAGCAGTACTTC.

The chain recombines TRBV27 with TRBJ2-1, with 8 bases identical to TRBD2. V shed 3 bases and J 9 bases; nucleotides not matched to a gene: 1. Per germline, CDR1 MNHEY and CDR2 SMNVEV (reference sequence). The CDR3 has 12 residues. CDR3 nucleotide sequence: TGTGCCAGCAGTTTTCTAGCGGGTGAGCAGTTCTTC. Encoded protein: CASSFLAGEQFF.

The chain couples TRBV19 to TRBJ2-5; 10 positions match TRBD1. Germline V gene data show CDR1 as LNHDA and CDR2 as SQIVND (reference sequence). The V gene end was trimmed by 5 bases and the J gene end by 9 bases; junction bases not matched to a gene: 12. This CDR3 has 15 amino acids. CDR3 region: CASSAGTGEAQAQYF. The CDR3 coding sequence is TGTGCCAGTAGTGCCGGGACAGGGGAGGCTCAGGCCCAGTACTTC.

The J gene is TRBJ1-2, the V gene TRBV5-4; TRBD1 might be the D (6 bases). CDR1 is SGHNT and CDR2 is YYREEE in the germline V gene (reference sequence). CDR3 length: 15 amino acids. Trimming took off 2 bases at V and 6 bases at J, with 17 bases between the two ends. In DNA form, the CDR3 reads TGTGCCAGCAGCTTCCAACAGGGAATAGGGAATGGCTACACCTTC. This translates into CASSFQQGIGNGYTF.

The gene calls are TRBV19 and TRBJ1-1; 7 bases are a match to TRBD1. This CDR3 is 12 amino acids long. The V segment lost 6 bases and the J segment 4 bases; nucleotides outside the gene matches: 2. Germline V CDR1 and CDR2: LNHDA, SQIVND (reference sequence). CDR3 region: CASRPGGTEAFF. For the CDR3, the DNA is TGTGCCAGTAGACCAGGGGGCACTGAAGCTTTCTTT. The entire variable domain, with the rest obtained from reference TRBV19 and TRBJ1-1, is as follows: DGGITQSPKYLFRKEGQNVTLSCEQNLNHDAMYWYRQDPGQGLRLIYYSQIVNDFQKGDIAEGYSVSREKKESFPLTVTSAQKNPTAFYLCASRPGGTEAFFGQGTRLTVV.

This chain links TRBV5-1 with TRBJ2-7; unclear D gene. V shed 4 bases and J shed 5 bases, with 13 bases lying between them. The germline gives CDR1 SGHRS, CDR2 YFSETQ. The CDR3 is made up of 13 amino acids. The CDR3 sequence is CASSATGRNEQYF. CDR3 nucleotide sequence: TGCGCCAGCAGCGCCACGGGTAGGAACGAGCAGTACTTC.